This T cell receptor (beta chain) is drawn from a study of blood T cell repertoires in COVID-19. Study overall: Material from acute and convalescent COVID-19 was sourced from the United States, Italy and Spain.

V trimming: 6 bases; J trimming: 5 bases; junction bases outside the gene matches: 12. Per germline, CDR1 MNHEY and CDR2 SMNVEV (reference sequence). There are 16 residues in the CDR3. Enrollees, about 18 to 95 years old, lived in 25 or so US areas. Cohorts were based on clinical histories the participants reported. The assay was immunoSEQ multiplex PCR, and TCRdb's table has in-frame clones only and misses some. The table lists some 180,000 clones, 85% of them singletons. The source of this sequence is a man between 35 and 55 years old who had recovered from COVID-19. The sample comprised PBMCs or T cells enriched from blood (not recorded which). The chain links TRBV27 to TRBJ2-3; 9 nucleotides align to TRBD1. Here the CDR3 reads CASRAKQGAVGDTQYF. The DNA of the CDR3 is TGTGCCAGCAGGGCCAAACAGGGGGCTGTGGGAGATACGCAGTATTTT.